Listed here are 23 T cell receptor beta chains from one sample, sequenced in a study of cytomegalovirus exposure and HLA in healthy donors. A multiplex PCR was run with 60 Vbeta primers and 13 Jbeta primers. Sequencing was performed with immunoSEQ multiplex PCR; in TCRdb, only in-frame clones are kept and a portion is missing. The sample has tens of thousands of clones; 65% to 80% are singletons. The specimen sequenced was PBMCs. These receptors were obtained from a man aged 30-40 years in good health and CMV-seropositive.

CDR3: CATRGGGTDTQYF. The CDR3 DNA reads as TGTGCCACCAGGGGCGGGGGCACAGATACGCAGTATTTT. The chain combines TRBV6-6 with TRBJ2-3; D may correspond to TRBD1 or TRBD2 (6 bases each). Between the trimmed V and J ends, which lost 10 bases and 1 base, there was a span of 12 bases. CDR1 and CDR2 from the germline V gene are MNHNY and SVGAGI (reference sequence). The length of the CDR3 is 13 residues.

This chain uses TRBV11-1 with TRBJ2-7; TRBD1 matches 9 bases. The germline V gene has CDR1 SGHAT and CDR2 FQDESV (reference sequence). The CDR3 runs 15 residues. V shed 1 base and J 9 bases; nucleotides not matched to a gene: 10. For the CDR3, the DNA is TGTGCCAGCAGCTTAGGAACAGGGGGCTTCTTCGGGCAGTACTTC. Translated: CASSLGTGGFFGQYF.

V gene TRBV5-1 combines with J gene TRBJ1-6; 8 bases align to TRBD1. CDR1 SGHRS and CDR2 YFSETQ come from the germline V gene. The CDR3 length is 17 residues. V shed 8 bases, J shed 4 bases, and the junction held 14 bases outside the gene matches. The CDR3 coding sequence is TGCGCCAGTGCAAAGGCGACAGGGGAACTGTATAATTCACCCCTCCACTTT. It translates to CASAKATGELYNSPLHF.

J is TRBJ2-4 and V is TRBV5-1; D may be TRBD2 (6 bases). Trimming pared 4 bases from V and 8 bases from J, leaving 10 bases between. Germline CDR1 is SGHRS and CDR2 is YFSETQ. This CDR3 has 12 amino acids. CDR3 nucleotides: TGCGCCAGCAGCCCACCGGGGGACATTCAGTACTTC. This sequence encodes CASSPPGDIQYF.

The chain uses TRBV6-5 and TRBJ1-5, with 11 positions matching TRBD1. The germline CDR1 and CDR2 sequences are MNHEY and SVGAGI. The CDR3 has 15 amino acids. After removal of 3 bases from V and 4 bases from J, the junction contained 2 bases not matched to a gene. Here the CDR3 DNA reads TGTGCCAGCAGTTATGGGACAGGGGGGAATCAGCCCCAGCATTTT. Protein product: CASSYGTGGNQPQHF.

The chain combines TRBV7-9 with TRBJ1-5; 8 bases map to TRBD1. Germline V lookup: CDR1 SEHNR, CDR2 FQNEAQ (reference sequence). The CDR3 covers 14 residues. The trim removed 4 bases at V and 5 bases at J, leaving 4 bases unmatched. This chain's CDR3 is CASSYGQGDQPQHF. CDR3 nucleotides: TGTGCCAGCAGCTACGGACAGGGAGATCAGCCCCAGCATTTT.

Here the CDR3 reads CAWSEGGASTDTQYF. The CDR3 nucleotides are TGTGCCTGGAGTGAGGGCGGGGCTAGCACAGATACGCAGTATTTT. The J gene is TRBJ2-3, the V gene TRBV30; tentative D call: TRBD2 (6 bases). Trimming removed 1 base at V and 0 bases at J, with 11 bases between. CDR1 and CDR2 from the germline V gene are GTSNPN and SVGIG (reference sequence). CDR3 length equals 15 residues.

The chain carries TRBV5-1 and TRBJ2-2; 8 bases line up with TRBD1. V lost 2 bases, J lost 1 base, and 7 bases stayed unmatched. Germline V gene data show CDR1 as SGHRS and CDR2 as YFSETQ. The CDR3 totals 17 residues. The CDR3 region is CASSLNPGTGNTGELFF. The CDR3, as DNA: TGCGCCAGCAGCTTAAACCCCGGGACAGGGAACACCGGGGAGCTGTTTTTT.

This clone was detected only a few times. The chain combines TRBV28 with TRBJ2-1, with 13 bases identical to TRBD2. This CDR3 has 15 amino acids. V lost 6 bases and J lost 9; bases outside the gene matches: 8. Germline values: CDR1 MDHEN, CDR2 SYDVKM. CDR3 residues: CASSWTSGGWGEQFF. In nucleotides, the CDR3 is TGTGCCAGCAGCTGGACTAGCGGGGGCTGGGGTGAGCAGTTCTTC.

The V gene is TRBV18, the J gene TRBJ2-7; 12 bases line up with TRBD1. J was trimmed by 5 bases and V by 6 bases; bases with no gene match: 8. Per the germline V gene, CDR1 is KGHSH and CDR2 is LQKENI. This CDR3 has 15 residues. This CDR3 reads CASSQIGTGGHEQYF. The CDR3 region has the DNA TGTGCCAGCTCTCAAATCGGGACAGGGGGCCACGAGCAGTACTTC.

The chain has TRBV5-1 and TRBJ2-7, with D unresolved. Germline V gene sequence: CDR1 SGHRS, CDR2 YFSETQ. The CDR3 length is 13 residues. The V end was cut by 4 bases, the J end by 2 bases, with 10 bases between. The CDR3 coding sequence is TGCGCCAGCAGCCACGGTCCTACCTACGAGCAGTACTTC. It specifies CASSHGPTYEQYF.

The chain employs TRBV13 and TRBJ2-1; 13 nucleotides line up with TRBD2. The length of the CDR3 is 17 residues. With 2 bases clipped from V and 0 bases from J, the junction kept 1 base outside the gene matches. CDR1 and CDR2 from the germline V gene are PRHDT and FYEKMQ (reference sequence). DNA of the CDR3: TGTGCCAGCAGCTTAACTAGCGGGGGGGCCTCCTACAATGAGCAGTTCTTC. It specifies CASSLTSGGASYNEQFF.

The rearrangement uses TRBV28 and TRBJ1-2; TRBD1 matches 7 bases. The length of the CDR3 is 17 residues. With V trimmed by 4 bases and J by 5 bases, 16 bases remained unmatched. Looked up from germline, CDR1 is MDHEN and CDR2 is SYDVKM. The CDR3 protein is CASSSPTTGATRYGYTF. CDR3 nucleotide sequence: TGTGCCAGCAGTTCCCCGACCACAGGGGCTACTAGGTATGGCTACACCTTC.

This rearrangement joins TRBV5-6 to TRBJ2-1, with TRBD1 matching over 8 bases. This CDR3 comprises 15 residues. CDR1 SGHDT and CDR2 YYEEEE come from the germline V gene. Trimming at V came to 4 bases and at J to 3 bases, leaving 6 bases not matched to a gene. The CDR3 region is CASSIQGAFYNEQFF. CDR3 DNA sequence: TGTGCCAGCAGCATCCAGGGGGCCTTCTACAATGAGCAGTTCTTC.

This chain joins TRBV23-1 and TRBJ2-7, with D possibly being TRBD2 (5 bases). TRBV23-1 is an ORF, and what it does is uncertain. The V gene lost 4 bases and the J gene lost 4 bases, with 17 bases spanning the gap. The CDR3 has 15 amino acids. CDR3: CASSRTADEGYEQYF. As DNA, the CDR3 is TGCGCCAGCAGTCGGACGGCTGATGAGGGATACGAGCAGTACTTC.

The CDR3, as DNA: TGTGCCAGCAGCCAAGACGCCCCACGGACAGGCAGCCGTTCACCCCTCCACTTT. Protein product: CASSQDAPRTGSRSPLHF. J is TRBJ1-6 and V is TRBV14, with 7 bases aligning to TRBD1. Trimming at V came to 0 bases and at J to 9 bases, leaving 14 bases not matched to a gene. The germline V gene has CDR1 SGHDN and CDR2 FVKESK. The CDR3 spans 18 residues.

This chain uses TRBV30 with TRBJ2-3; 7 positions match TRBD2. The CDR3 has 16 amino acids. J gave up 2 bases and V 0 bases, and 8 bases lay outside the gene matches. In germline, CDR1 is GTSNPN, CDR2 SVGIG (reference sequence). This CDR3 reads CAWSVLSGTPTDTQYF. CDR3 bases: TGTGCCTGGAGTGTACTCAGCGGGACCCCCACAGATACGCAGTATTTT.

The rearrangement links TRBV11-2 to TRBJ2-7; 13 bases line up with TRBD2. There are 14 residues in the CDR3. CDR1 and CDR2 from the germline V gene are SGHAT and FQNNGV. V dropped 5 bases and J dropped 7; count of bases not matched to a gene: 5. The CDR3 sequence: CASSRLAGGAEQYF. DNA of the CDR3: TGTGCCAGCAGCCGACTAGCGGGGGGAGCGGAGCAGTACTTC.

The gene calls are TRBV5-1 and TRBJ2-1, with D possibly being TRBD1 (5 bases). The CDR3 is 15 residues long. Per the germline V gene, CDR1 is SGHRS and CDR2 is YFSETQ. V lost 1 base and J lost 1, with 9 bases in between. The CDR3 coding sequence is TGCGCCAGCAGCTTGTATACAGGATCCTACAATGAGCAGTTCTTC. This codes for CASSLYTGSYNEQFF.

This rearrangement joins TRBV9 to TRBJ1-1; D gene ambiguous. The CDR3 extends over 14 amino acids. CDR1 and CDR2 from the germline V gene are SGDLS and YYNGEE. The ends were cut back, 3 bases at V and 6 bases at J, with 15 bases in the middle. CDR3 residues: CASSADGGSPEAFF. The DNA of the CDR3 is TGTGCCAGCAGCGCAGATGGAGGGAGCCCTGAAGCTTTCTTT.

This chain joins TRBV7-9 and TRBJ2-3; D is perhaps TRBD2 (5 bases). CDR3 length: 14 amino acids. The V gene lost 5 bases and the J gene lost 0 bases, with 9 bases spanning the gap. CDR1 and CDR2 from the germline V gene are SEHNR and FQNEAQ (reference sequence). Here the CDR3 DNA reads TGTGCCAGCAGCGCTAGCTCTAGCACAGATACGCAGTATTTT. This encodes CASSASSSTDTQYF.

The genes are TRBV7-8 and TRBJ2-7, with TRBD1 matching 12 bases. The J segment lost 7 bases and the V segment lost 5 bases, leaving 9 bases of the junction unmatched. This CDR3 has 15 amino acids. Germline values: CDR1 SGHVS, CDR2 FQNEAQ. The CDR3 region is CASSPRGQGAREQYF. The DNA for the CDR3 is TGTGCCAGCAGCCCGAGGGGACAGGGGGCGCGGGAGCAGTACTTC.

The table lists this clone with a count of one. The chain employs TRBV7-9 and TRBJ1-6; D unresolved. The CDR3 extends over 14 amino acids. Germline CDR1 and CDR2: SEHNR and FQNEAQ (reference sequence). V was shortened by 7 bases and J by 8 bases, with 15 bases between the two germline ends. The DNA of the CDR3 is TGTGCCAGCACCCGAGGGATGAGTGATTCACCCCTCCACTTT. It is translated as CASTRGMSDSPLHF.